Shown below are 32 T cell receptor beta chains from a single sample sequenced in a study of T cells in Graves' hyperthyroidism and ophthalmopathy. The source material, RNA transcripts, was used to amplify TCR beta CDR3 regions. Using the HTBI primer set, a first-round RT-PCR was run on the TCR CDR3. MiXCR was run by TCRdb on the multiplex PCR reads, yielding one entry per CDR3 protein. The sample consists of approximately 710,000 distinct CDR3 sequences, 17% of them appearing once. The specimen was blood. The receptors shown here come from a man between 45 and 60 years old with Graves' hyperthyroidism.

This clonotype was counted between two and nine times. The gene calls are TRBV3-1 and TRBJ2-3; no firm D call. CDR1 is LGHDT, CDR2 YNNKEL, per germline (reference sequence). V was trimmed by 6 bases and J by 1 base, leaving 14 bases between them. The CDR3 consists of 15 residues. The CDR3 coding sequence is TGTGCCAGCAGGCTCAGGCGAACTGGCACAGATACGCAGTATTTT. Translating gives CASRLRRTGTDTQYF.

This clonotype was seen repeatedly, ten times or more. The chain employs TRBV11-2 and TRBJ2-1; 10 bases are shared with TRBD2. This CDR3 has 16 residues. Per germline, CDR1 SGHAT and CDR2 FQNNGV. V was pared by 2 bases and J by 7 bases, with 8 bases of the junction left unmatched. For the CDR3, the DNA is TGTGCCAGCAGCTTACGGCAGCGGGAGGGCCGGAATGAGCAGTTCTTC. Protein sequence: CASSLRQREGRNEQFF.

The rearrangement links TRBV6-1 to TRBJ1-4; D not resolved. Trimming took 6 bases from V and 7 from J, leaving 18 bases between them. The germline CDR1 and CDR2 sequences are MNHNS and SASEGT. The CDR3 is 15 residues long. CDR3 DNA: TGTGCCAGCAGCCACGGGAGCACGGTGGGTGAAAAACTGTTTTTT. Encoded protein: CASSHGSTVGEKLFF.

The rearrangement uses TRBV24-1 and TRBJ1-3; D gene uncertain. Trimming removed 4 bases at V and 4 bases at J, with 22 bases between. Germline CDR1 and CDR2: KGHDR and SFDVKD. The CDR3 contains 18 residues. CDR3 sequence: CATSDPLRGLVLGNTIYF. In nucleotides, the CDR3 is TGTGCCACCAGTGACCCCCTCCGAGGGTTGGTATTGGGAAACACCATATATTTT.

This clonotype came up a few times. V is TRBV7-9 and J is TRBJ2-2; tentatively, D is TRBD2 (5 bases). Looked up from germline, CDR1 is SEHNR and CDR2 is FQNEAQ (reference sequence). Between the trimmed V and J ends, which lost 2 bases and 0 bases, there was a span of 7 bases. The CDR3 covers 15 residues. The CDR3 nucleotides read TGTGCCAGCAGCTTACACGGGACGAACACCGGGGAGCTGTTTTTT. Translation gives CASSLHGTNTGELFF.

J is TRBJ1-4 and V is TRBV9; possible D gene TRBD1, 5 bases. The CDR3 spans 14 residues. Trimming took 3 bases from V and 7 from J, leaving 13 bases between them. Germline CDR1 reads SGDLS; CDR2 reads YYNGEE. The chain's CDR3 is CASSDHDGGEKLFF. In nucleotides, the CDR3 is TGTGCCAGCAGCGACCACGATGGGGGTGAAAAACTGTTTTTT.

This clonotype has ten or more counts. The gene calls are TRBV7-2 and TRBJ2-7; TRBD2 matches at 8 bases. Germline V gene sequence: CDR1 SGHTA, CDR2 FQGNSA. The V and J ends lost 1 base and 4 bases, in that order; junction bases with no gene match: 3. The CDR3 runs to 14 residues. The CDR3 nucleotides read TGTGCCAGCAGCTTAGAGCGGGAGTCATACGAGCAGTACTTC. Amino acids: CASSLERESYEQYF.

Many counts were recorded for this clonotype. V is TRBV28 and J is TRBJ2-5; D not certain. The V end lost 6 bases, the J end lost 3 bases, and 11 bases lay between the germline ends. This CDR3 is 13 amino acids long. Germline CDR1 is MDHEN and CDR2 is SYDVKM. The CDR3 spells CASRERFKETQYF. CDR3 nucleotide sequence: TGTGCCAGCAGGGAAAGGTTTAAAGAGACCCAGTACTTC.

CDR3: CASSTNLNTEAFF. CDR3 DNA sequence: TGTGCCAGCAGTACAAATTTGAACACTGAAGCTTTCTTT. The chain has TRBV2 and TRBJ1-1; D call uncertain. This CDR3 region has 13 residues. Trimming removed 5 bases from V and 0 bases from J, with 7 bases in between. CDR1 and CDR2 from the germline V gene are SNHLY and FYNNEI.

This clonotype appeared many times. This chain joins TRBV6-1 and TRBJ1-1; 9 bases are shared with TRBD1. Looked up from germline, CDR1 is MNHNS and CDR2 is SASEGT. The junction had 7 bases not matched to a gene; V was cut back by 4 bases and J by 7 bases. The CDR3 has 14 amino acids. Here the CDR3 reads CASSAGTGPNEAFF. In DNA form, the CDR3 reads TGTGCCAGCAGTGCCGGGACAGGGCCCAATGAAGCTTTCTTT.

In its sample, this clonotype was seen many times. The chain links TRBV2 to TRBJ1-5; maybe TRBD1 (5 bases). Between the trimmed V and J ends, which lost 7 bases and 0 bases, there was a span of 13 bases. The CDR3 contains 15 residues. Germline CDR1 is SNHLY and CDR2 is FYNNEI. The CDR3, as DNA: TGTGCCAGCAATGCAGGGCCCAGTAGCAATCAGCCCCAGCATTTT. Translated: CASNAGPSSNQPQHF.

The chain uses TRBV29-1 and TRBJ1-2, with D uncertain. The CDR3 spans 14 residues. Germline CDR1 is SQVTM and CDR2 is ANQGSEA. Trimming removed 4 bases at V and 0 bases at J, with 12 bases between. CDR3 in DNA: TGCAGCGTTGGGCCTCATCAGGCTAACTATGGCTACACCTTC. Its translation is CSVGPHQANYGYTF.

This clonotype appeared many times. The chain has TRBV12-3 or TRBV12-4 and TRBJ1-5, with TRBD1 as a possible D gene (5 bases). The CDR3 contains 14 residues. Deletions cut 7 bases from V and 3 bases from J, with 13 bases between. The CDR3 bases are TGTGCCAGCAACCTGGGACCAAACAATCAGCCCCAGCATTTT. Encoded protein: CASNLGPNNQPQHF.

This clonotype was detected a few times. One end of the junction varies from germline; a read error may be responsible. The V gene is TRBV27, the J gene TRBJ2-7; D possibly corresponds to TRBD2 (8 bases). Per the germline V gene, CDR1 is MNHEY and CDR2 is SMNVEV (reference sequence). The length of the CDR3 is 16 residues. The CDR3 loop is CASSLKSGGGLYEQCF. The CDR3 nucleotides are TGTGCCAGCAGTTTAAAGTCGGGAGGGGGCCTTTACGAGCAGTGCTTC.

V and J are TRBV30 and TRBJ2-1; D unclear. This CDR3 is 13 amino acids long. Trimming cost V 0 bases and J 4 bases, with 7 bases left between them. Germline CDR1 and CDR2: GTSNPN and SVGIG (reference sequence). CDR3 DNA sequence: TGTGCCTGGAGTGTACGAAGTTACAATGAGCAGTTCTTC. This encodes CAWSVRSYNEQFF.

The chain joins TRBV5-6 to TRBJ1-2; D not resolved. CDR3 length equals 13 residues. Trimming took off 4 bases at V and 4 bases at J, with 11 bases between the two ends. The V gene's germline CDR1 is SGHDT and CDR2 YYEEEE. CDR3 protein: CASSPQFSYGYTF. DNA for the CDR3: TGTGCCAGCAGCCCGCAGTTTTCCTATGGCTACACCTTC.

The chain carries TRBV7-2 and TRBJ2-3; 11 nucleotides match TRBD2. Unmatched junction bases numbered 12, after V lost 11 bases and J lost 2 bases. Germline lookup yields CDR1 SGHTA and CDR2 FQGNSA. The CDR3 sequence is 16 residues long. Here the CDR3 DNA reads TGTGCCCTCGGGGGCACTAGCGGGAGAGACACAGATACGCAGTATTTT. Translated, it gives CALGGTSGRDTDTQYF.

This clonotype was found many times. The chain carries TRBV10-3 and TRBJ2-7; 7 bases map to TRBD1. The CDR3 has 16 amino acids. The germline gives CDR1 ENHRY, CDR2 SYGVKD. The V and J ends lost 3 bases and 4 bases, in that order; junction bases with no gene match: 12. CDR3 sequence reads: CAISEKGARGSYEQYF. The CDR3 coding sequence is TGTGCCATCAGTGAAAAGGGGGCCAGGGGGTCTTACGAGCAGTACTTC.

The CDR3 nucleotides are TGTGCCAGCCTCCGGGACACCCTCGAGGAGCAGTACTTC. It is translated as CASLRDTLEEQYF. The chain couples TRBV6-1 to TRBJ2-7, with D possibly being TRBD1 (6 bases). The CDR3 has 13 amino acids. Trimming removed 8 bases from V and 7 bases from J, with 18 bases in between. CDR1 and CDR2 from the germline V gene are MNHNS and SASEGT.

This clonotype has at least ten counts. The chain uses TRBV30 and TRBJ2-1, with TRBD2 identical over 9 bases. The J segment lost 7 bases and the V segment lost 5 bases, leaving 15 bases of the junction unmatched. CDR3 length: 16 amino acids. Germline-derived CDR1 and CDR2 are GTSNPN and SVGIG (reference sequence). In DNA, the CDR3 is TGTGCCTGGCGTGCGCGTGGGCTAGCGGGACAAAATGAGCAGTTCTTC. It specifies CAWRARGLAGQNEQFF.

The chain has TRBV27 and TRBJ2-7, with 9 positions matching TRBD2. The CDR3 is 19 amino acids. With V trimmed by 1 base and J by 0 bases, 13 bases remained unmatched. Germline V lookup: CDR1 MNHEY, CDR2 SMNVEV (reference sequence). CDR3 coding DNA: TGTGCCAGCAGTTTATATTTTCGGGGGACTAGCCTCTCCTCCTACGAGCAGTACTTC. Amino acid sequence: CASSLYFRGTSLSSYEQYF.

The genes are TRBV7-3 and TRBJ2-3; 7 positions match TRBD2. Unmatched junction bases numbered 9, after V lost 5 bases and J lost 1 base. Germline V gives CDR1 SGHTA, CDR2 FQGTGA. CDR3 size: 16 residues. The CDR3 DNA sequence: TGTGCCAGCAGCCCTTGGGGGGGGGTTGGCACAGATACGCAGTATTTT. It specifies CASSPWGGVGTDTQYF.

The table lists this clonotype with many counts. The chain's CDR3 is CASSLSIEDNEQFF. As DNA, the CDR3 is TGTGCCAGCAGTTTGAGTATTGAAGACAATGAGCAGTTCTTC. The chain is built from TRBV12-3 or TRBV12-4 and TRBJ2-1; no clear D gene. CDR3 length equals 14 residues. Trimming took off 3 bases at V and 5 bases at J, with 11 bases between the two ends.

The chain joins TRBV14 to TRBJ1-1; no reliable D call. V lost 1 base and J lost 6, with 9 bases in between. Per germline, CDR1 SGHDN and CDR2 FVKESK. The CDR3 is made up of 13 amino acids. CDR3 sequence: CASSQVRGAEAFF. The CDR3 bases are TGTGCCAGCAGCCAAGTAAGAGGAGCTGAAGCTTTCTTT. Full variable domain (rest looked up from reference TRBV14 and TRBJ1-1): EAGVTQFPSHSVIEKGQTVTLRCDPISGHDNLYWYRRVMGKEIKFLLHFVKESKQDESGMPNNRFLAERTGGTYSTLKVQPAELEDSGVYFCASSQVRGAEAFFGQGTRLTVV.

This clonotype was seen a handful of times. V gene TRBV3-1 combines with J gene TRBJ1-2; D perhaps matches TRBD1 (5 bases). Germline-derived CDR1 and CDR2 are LGHDT and YNNKEL (reference sequence). V lost 6 bases, J lost 6 bases, and 14 bases lay in between. There are 13 residues in the CDR3. CDR3 coding DNA: TGTGCCAGCAGACTCCAGGGTGGGGATGGCTACACCTTC. It codes for CASRLQGGDGYTF.

This clonotype showed up just a few times. The CDR3 sequence is CASSVLGQGSYNEQFF. DNA of the CDR3: TGTGCCAGCAGCGTCCTGGGACAGGGGTCCTACAATGAGCAGTTCTTC. The chain combines TRBV9 with TRBJ2-1; 10 nucleotides align to TRBD1. V was clipped by 2 bases and J by 1 base; unmatched bases: 3. Per the germline V gene, CDR1 is SGDLS and CDR2 is YYNGEE. The CDR3 contains 16 residues.

Ten or more counts support this clonotype. The J gene is TRBJ2-7, the V gene TRBV30; TRBD1 aligns across 10 bases. CDR1 and CDR2 (germline): GTSNPN, SVGIG (reference sequence). Trimming removed 7 bases from V and 6 bases from J; junction bases left unmatched: 3. The CDR3 length is 11 residues. The CDR3 DNA reads TGTGCCTTGGACAGGGGGGGCGAGCAGTACTTC. The encoded protein is CALDRGGEQYF.

There are a few counts of this clonotype. V and J are TRBV3-1 and TRBJ2-1; D could derive from TRBD1 or TRBD2 (7 bases each). V lost 0 bases and J 6 bases, leaving 15 bases between the germline ends. The CDR3 covers 16 residues. CDR1 and CDR2 from the germline V gene are LGHDT and YNNKEL (reference sequence). DNA for the CDR3: TGTGCCAGCAGCCAAGAGGGGTCAGGGGGGGTCAATGAGCAGTTCTTC. Translated, it gives CASSQEGSGGVNEQFF.

The table lists this clonotype with a few counts. The V call is TRBV5-1, the J call TRBJ1-4; 7 nucleotides line up with TRBD1. Per germline, CDR1 SGHRS and CDR2 YFSETQ. The CDR3 spans 13 residues. Trimming removed 4 bases from V and 6 bases from J; junction bases left unmatched: 3. The CDR3 DNA follows: TGCGCCAGCAGCAAAGGGACAGATGAAAAACTGTTTTTT. It codes for CASSKGTDEKLFF.

This clonotype was seen more than once but under ten times. V usage is TRBV3-1 and J usage is TRBJ1-2, with D maybe TRBD1 (5 bases). The ends were cut back, 0 bases at V and 2 bases at J, with 22 bases in the middle. The CDR3 has 19 amino acids. Germline V gene lookup returns CDR1 LGHDT and CDR2 YNNKEL (reference sequence). CDR3 nucleotide sequence: TGTGCCAGCAGCCAAGATAATCCTTGGGGCAGGAGTAACAACTATGGCTACACCTTC. Its translation: CASSQDNPWGRSNNYGYTF.

This clonotype was seen only a few times. The chain combines TRBV19 with TRBJ1-2; D is unclear. V lost 2 bases and J lost 8, with 12 bases in between. The CDR3 has 13 residues. Germline V gives CDR1 LNHDA, CDR2 SQIVND (reference sequence). CDR3 in DNA: TGTGCCAGTAGTATATCCCCCGCGGAGGGCTACACCTTC. This gives the protein CASSISPAEGYTF.

This clonotype was observed many times. This CDR3 is CASSEQYYEQYF. For the CDR3, the DNA is TGTGCCAGCAGTGAACAGTACTACGAGCAGTACTTC. The chain links TRBV2 to TRBJ2-7; D is unclear. Germline V gene lookup returns CDR1 SNHLY and CDR2 FYNNEI. This CDR3 has 12 amino acids. V lost 2 bases and J lost 3, with 5 bases in between.